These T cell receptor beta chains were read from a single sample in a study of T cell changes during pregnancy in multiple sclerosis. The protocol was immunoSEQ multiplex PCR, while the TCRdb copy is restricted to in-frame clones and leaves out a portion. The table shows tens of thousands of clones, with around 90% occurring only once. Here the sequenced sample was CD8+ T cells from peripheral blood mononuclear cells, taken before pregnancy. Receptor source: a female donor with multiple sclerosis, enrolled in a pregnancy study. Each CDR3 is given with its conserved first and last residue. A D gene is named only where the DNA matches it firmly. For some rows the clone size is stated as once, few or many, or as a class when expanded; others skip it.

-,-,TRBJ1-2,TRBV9,CASGHGQNYGYTF,TGTGCCAGCGGCCACGGACAGAACTATGGCTACACCTTC
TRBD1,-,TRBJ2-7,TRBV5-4,CASSLGQGAGDEQYF,TGTGCCAGCAGCTTAGGACAGGGGGCCGGGGACGAGCAGTACTTC
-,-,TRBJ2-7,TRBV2,CASGSTAGSYEQYF,TGTGCCAGCGGTTCGACAGCTGGCTCCTACGAGCAGTACTTC
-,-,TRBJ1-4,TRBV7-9,CASNKGGTGLGYNEKLFF,TGTGCCAGCAACAAAGGTGGTACAGGGTTGGGATATAATGAAAAACTGTTTTTT
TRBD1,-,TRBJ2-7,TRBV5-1,CASRQGEVYEQYF,TGCGCCAGTAGACAGGGAGAGGTCTACGAGCAGTACTTC
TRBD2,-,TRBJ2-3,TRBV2,CASLRERGTDTQYF,TGTGCCTCCCTCCGGGAGCGGGGGACAGATACGCAGTATTTT
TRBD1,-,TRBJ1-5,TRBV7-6,CASSWGDSSNQPQHF,TGTGCCAGCAGCTGGGGGGACAGTAGCAATCAGCCCCAGCATTTT
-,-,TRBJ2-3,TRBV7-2,CASSLGQRGTDTQYF,TGTGCCAGCAGCTTAGGCCAGCGGGGCACAGATACGCAGTATTTT
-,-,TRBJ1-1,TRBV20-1,CSARGEGVAFF,TGCAGTGCTAGAGGGGAGGGAGTAGCTTTCTTT
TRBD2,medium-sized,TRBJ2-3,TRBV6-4,CASSEGLATDTQYF,TGTGCCAGCAGTGAGGGACTAGCCACAGATACGCAGTATTTT
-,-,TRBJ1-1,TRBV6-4,CASSDGENTEAFF,TGTGCCAGCAGTGACGGAGAGAACACTGAAGCTTTCTTT